This T cell receptor (beta chain) is drawn from a study of T cells in Graves' hyperthyroidism and ophthalmopathy. The study, taken as a whole, reports: Within blood appeared most thyroid clonotypes that had expanded above 0.001.

CDR1 and CDR2 from the germline V gene are SGDLS and YYNGEE. This CDR3 has 17 residues. V was clipped by 4 bases and J by 0 bases, with 17 bases between them. This clonotype was counted ten times or more. No antigen is known for it. The source material, RNA transcripts, was used to amplify TCR beta CDR3 regions. Using the HTBI primer set, a first-round RT-PCR was run on the TCR CDR3. TCRdb re-analysed the multiplex PCR reads in MiXCR, keeping a single row per CDR3 protein. The table shows around 280,000 distinct CDR3 sequences, with 13% occurring only once. V usage is TRBV9 and J usage is TRBJ2-1; D gene uncertain. The receptor was isolated from a woman under 40 with Graves' hyperthyroidism that later progressed to Graves' ophthalmopathy. The specimen was blood. The CDR3 DNA reads TGTGCCAGCAGCCCCGGCCCTGGCGTGAGCTCCTACAATGAGCAGTTCTTC. Translated, it gives CASSPGPGVSSYNEQFF.